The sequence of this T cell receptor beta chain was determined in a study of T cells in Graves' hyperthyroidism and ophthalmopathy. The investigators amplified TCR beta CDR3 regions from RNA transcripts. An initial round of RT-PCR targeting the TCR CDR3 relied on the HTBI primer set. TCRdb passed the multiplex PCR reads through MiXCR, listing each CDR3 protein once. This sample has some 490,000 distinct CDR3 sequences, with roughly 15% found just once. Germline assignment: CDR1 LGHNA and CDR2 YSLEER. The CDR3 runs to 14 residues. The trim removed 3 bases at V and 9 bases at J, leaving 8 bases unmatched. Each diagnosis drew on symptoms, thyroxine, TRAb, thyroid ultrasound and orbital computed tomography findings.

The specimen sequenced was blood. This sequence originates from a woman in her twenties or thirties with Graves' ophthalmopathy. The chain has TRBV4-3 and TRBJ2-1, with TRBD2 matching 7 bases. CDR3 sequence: CASSHFPGLTEQFF. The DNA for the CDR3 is TGCGCCAGCAGCCATTTCCCGGGACTAACTGAGCAGTTCTTC.